This T cell receptor (beta chain) is drawn from a study of neurological immune-mediated disorders. Overall study results and limits: The greatest degree of TCR clonal expansion was observed in HTLV-1-associated myelopathy, with the lowest in multiple sclerosis, below that of healthy controls.

The making of cDNA relied on 5'RACE with 10-nucleotide random UMIs. The yield of each sequencing run was over 170 million TCR-beta sequences from 15-18 subjects. TCRdb itself ran the 5' RACE reads through MiXCR, one entry per CDR3 protein. Counted here are more than 70,000 distinct CDR3 sequences, around a tenth occurring once; the ten biggest clones make up about 1.8%. CDR1 LNHDA and CDR2 SQIVND come from the germline V gene (reference sequence). The CDR3 length is 13 residues. V was cut by 10 bases and J by 9 bases, with 19 bases left in between. The unsorted libraries had their origin in 2 million PBMCs stored at -80 C. Many counts were recorded for this clonotype. What it recognizes is unknown.

V is TRBV19 and J is TRBJ1-5; D gene uncertain. The sample was PBMCs. The sequence was collected from a man between 35 and 55 years old in good health. The CDR3 nucleotides read TGTGCCATCGCCCCGGAGAGGAATGGGCCCCAGCATTTT. This encodes CAIAPERNGPQHF.